The clone carrying this TCR beta chain was counted once. The data derive from a study of blood T cell repertoires in COVID-19. On the study more broadly: Researchers got acute and convalescent COVID-19 samples from the United States, Italy and Spain.

Participants, about 18 to 90 years old, spanned some 23 US areas. Only in-frame clones appear in the TCRdb table, and some are missing; sequencing was by immunoSEQ multiplex PCR. This table holds roughly 520,000 clones, over 75% found once. The ends were cut back, 7 bases at V and 0 bases at J, with 15 bases in the middle. The germline V gene has CDR1 SQVTM and CDR2 ANQGSEA. The length of the CDR3 is 14 residues. The sequence derives from a woman aged 40 to 50 who had recovered from COVID-19. The sequenced sample consisted of PBMCs or T cells enriched from blood (not recorded which). This chain connects TRBV29-1 to TRBJ1-1; the D is unclear. The CDR3 protein is CSARQDSMNTEAFF. CDR3 bases: TGCAGCGCCCGGCAGGATTCGATGAACACTGAAGCTTTCTTT.